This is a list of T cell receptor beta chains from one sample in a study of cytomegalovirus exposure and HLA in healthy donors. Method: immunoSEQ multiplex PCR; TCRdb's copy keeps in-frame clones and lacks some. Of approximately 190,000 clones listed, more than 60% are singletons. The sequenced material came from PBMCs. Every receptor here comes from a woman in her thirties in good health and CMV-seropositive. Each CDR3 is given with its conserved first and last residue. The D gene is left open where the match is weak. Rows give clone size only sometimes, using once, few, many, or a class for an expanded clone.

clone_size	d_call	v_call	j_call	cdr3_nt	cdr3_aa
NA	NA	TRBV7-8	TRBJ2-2	TGTGCCAGCAGCTTTTTCGAGGATACCGGGGAGCTGTTTTTT	CASSFFEDTGELFF
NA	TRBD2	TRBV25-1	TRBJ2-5	TGTGCCAGCACTTCTAGCGGTGGGGCGGGCGGGACCCAGTACTTC	CASTSSGGAGGTQYF
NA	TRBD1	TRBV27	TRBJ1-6	TGTGCCAGCAGTTTTTCCCGGACAGGGGGCTCCTATAATTCACCCCTCCACTTT	CASSFSRTGGSYNSPLHF
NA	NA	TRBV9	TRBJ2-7	TGTGCCAGCAGCGGGAGATGGGGGGGGCCCTACGAGCAGTACTTC	CASSGRWGGPYEQYF
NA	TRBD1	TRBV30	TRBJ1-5	TGTGCCTGGAAAGGGACAGGGGTATTGGAGCCCCAGCATTTT	CAWKGTGVLEPQHF
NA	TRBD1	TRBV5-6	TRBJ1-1	TGTGCCAGCAGCGGATACAGGGGGGATCGGAAAGCTTTCTTT	CASSGYRGDRKAFF
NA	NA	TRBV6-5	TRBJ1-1	TGTGCCAGCAGTTACTCGACCCAGGGAAGGACTGAAGCTTTCTTT	CASSYSTQGRTEAFF
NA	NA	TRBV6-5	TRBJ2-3	TGTGCCAGCAGTCGGAGATCAGAGGATACGCAGTATTTT	CASSRRSEDTQYF
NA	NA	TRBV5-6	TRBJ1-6	TGTGCCAGCAGTGACAGCTCCTATAATTCACCCCTCCACTTT	CASSDSSYNSPLHF
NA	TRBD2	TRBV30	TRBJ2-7	TGTGCCTGGAGTAGCGGGATGTTGGACGAGCAGTACTTC	CAWSSGMLDEQYF
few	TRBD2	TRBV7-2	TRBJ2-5	TGTGCCAGCAGCCGGGGGGGGGAAGAGACCCAGTACTTC	CASSRGGEETQYF
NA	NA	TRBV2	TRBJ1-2	TGTGCCAGCAGTTTTATCAGGGGAGTAGACTATGGCTACACCTTC	CASSFIRGVDYGYTF
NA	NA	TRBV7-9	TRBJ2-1	TGTGCCAGCAGCTTAGAAACGGGGTCAGGACTTTCCAATGAGCAGTTCTTC	CASSLETGSGLSNEQFF
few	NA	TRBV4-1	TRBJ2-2	TGCGCCAGCAGCCAAGAAGGGATGGGGCGGTTTAACACCGGGGAGCTGTTTTTT	CASSQEGMGRFNTGELFF
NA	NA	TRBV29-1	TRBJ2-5	TGCAGCGTTGAGAGAGTCCAAGAGACCCAGTACTTC	CSVERVQETQYF
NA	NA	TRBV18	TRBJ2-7	TGTGCCAGCTCAGCCACTATGTTGTACGAGCAGTACTTC	CASSATMLYEQYF